The next 3 T cell receptor beta chains were all read from a single sample in a study of T cell changes during pregnancy in multiple sclerosis. The repertoire was sequenced with immunoSEQ multiplex PCR; TCRdb's copy has only in-frame clones and lacks some. The data show about 18,000 clones, approximately 81% seen once. The specimen was CD8+ T cells from peripheral blood mononuclear cells, collected after pregnancy. The receptors stem from a female donor with multiple sclerosis, enrolled in a pregnancy study.

The V and J genes are TRBV6-1 and TRBJ2-3, with TRBD2 matching 12 bases. J gave up 2 bases and V 4 bases, and 1 base lay outside the gene matches. The CDR3 runs to 15 residues. The germline V gene has CDR1 MNHNS and CDR2 SASEGT. The CDR3 is CASSGLAGDTDTQYF. The CDR3 DNA reads as TGTGCCAGCAGTGGACTAGCGGGAGACACAGATACGCAGTATTTT.

The rearrangement links TRBV27 to TRBJ1-5; weak D call: TRBD1 (6 bases). The CDR3 covers 14 residues. Deletions cut 2 bases from V and 3 bases from J, with 8 bases between. CDR1 and CDR2 (germline): MNHEY, SMNVEV (reference sequence). The CDR3 sequence is CASSLNRVNQPQHF. The CDR3 DNA reads TGTGCCAGCAGTTTAAACAGGGTCAATCAGCCCCAGCATTTT.

The rearrangement uses TRBV30 and TRBJ2-1, with 13 bases matching TRBD2. This CDR3 has 16 residues. The J segment lost 5 bases and the V segment lost 0 bases, leaving 4 bases of the junction unmatched. CDR1 and CDR2 (germline): GTSNPN, SVGIG (reference sequence). The CDR3 loop reads CAWSVTGTSGNNEQFF. The CDR3 coding sequence is TGTGCCTGGAGTGTGACCGGGACTAGCGGGAACAATGAGCAGTTCTTC.